The rows below give T cell receptor beta chains drawn from one sample of a study of CD8 T cells in Susac syndrome. TCRdb redid the calling of the immunoSEQ multiplex PCR reads with MiXCR, one entry per CDR3 protein. Among around 170,000 distinct CDR3 sequences, roughly nine tenths were seen once, and the ten largest hold roughly 0.08%. Sequencing was carried out using CD4+ T cells from PBMCs. All receptors come from a human donor in good health. The CDR3 runs from the conserved cysteine through the conserved F or W. D genes are given only for firm matches. For some rows the clone size is stated as once, few or many, or as a class when expanded; others skip it.

TRBD1 | TRBJ2-7 | TRBV2 | once | TGTGCCAGCAGTGGATATGACAGGGGTCTTAGCGAGCAGTACTTC | CASSGYDRGLSEQYF
- | TRBJ1-4 | TRBV20-1 | - | TGCAGTGCCAATAGGGAAGGGGGAGAAAAACTGTTTTTT | CSANREGGEKLFF
TRBD2 | TRBJ2-3 | TRBV13 | - | TGTGCCAGCAGCTTAGTACTCGGACTAGCGGGACCAGATACGCAGTATTTT | CASSLVLGLAGPDTQYF
- | TRBJ2-5 | TRBV25-1 | - | TGTGCCAGCAGGCGGCAAGAGACCCAGTACTTC | CASRRQETQYF
- | TRBJ2-5 | TRBV7-2 | - | TGTGCCAGCAGCTCCCCCCCCGAGACCCAGTACTTC | CASSSPPETQYF
TRBD1 | TRBJ2-7 | TRBV28 | - | TGTGCCAGCAGTACCTCTGGACAGGGGGCGGACTACGAGCAGTACTTC | CASSTSGQGADYEQYF
- | TRBJ2-5 | TRBV5-1 | - | TGCGCCAGCACAACCCCCACACAGAAAGAGACCCAGTACTTC | CASTTPTQKETQYF
- | TRBJ1-6 | TRBV9 | - | TGTGCCAGCAGCGTAGGCGGGGGCTCCTATAATTCACCCCTCCACTTT | CASSVGGGSYNSPLHF
- | TRBJ2-3 | TRBV29-1 | - | TGCAGCGTTGAAGTCAGGGCAACAGATACGCAGTATTTT | CSVEVRATDTQYF
- | TRBJ1-5 | TRBV28 | - | TGTGCCAGCACCAAAAATGGGGTCCAGCCCCAGCATTTT | CASTKNGVQPQHF
TRBD2 | TRBJ2-1 | TRBV20-1 | - | TGCAGTGCTAGGGGGAGGACTAGCGGGTACAATGAGCAGTTCTTC | CSARGRTSGYNEQFF
- | TRBJ2-3 | TRBV12-5 | - | TGTGCTAGTGGTTTGGTGGGCTTTGCGCAGTATTTT | CASGLVGFAQYF
- | TRBJ2-6 | TRBV30 | - | TGTGCCTGGGGAGTGGGGGCCAACGTCCTGACTTTC | CAWGVGANVLTF
TRBD1 | TRBJ2-7 | TRBV27 | - | TGTGCCAGCAGTTTTCAGGGGGCCTACGAGCAGTACTTC | CASSFQGAYEQYF
- | TRBJ2-2 | TRBV28 | - | TGTGCCAGCAGTAGGGGGACATCGAACACCGGGGAGCTGTTTTTT | CASSRGTSNTGELFF
- | TRBJ1-2 | TRBV7-9 | - | TGTGCCAGCAGCTTAGGTGCGGCAGACTATGGCTACACCTTC | CASSLGAADYGYTF
- | TRBJ2-3 | TRBV5-1 | - | TGCGCCAGCAGCACTAGAGGGGACACAGATACGCAGTATTTT | CASSTRGDTDTQYF
- | TRBJ2-7 | TRBV6-1 | - | TGTGCCAGTGGGGGGATCTACGAGCAGTACTTC | CASGGIYEQYF
- | TRBJ2-5 | TRBV4-1 | few | TGCGCCAGCAGCCAAGATCGGGGCAGGCCAGAGACCCAGTACTTC | CASSQDRGRPETQYF
- | TRBJ2-1 | TRBV9 | - | TGTGCCAGCAGCGTAGGGGTATCCCGGACTGGACCCTACAATGAGCAGTTCTTC | CASSVGVSRTGPYNEQFF
TRBD2 | TRBJ2-3 | TRBV9 | - | TGTGCCAGCAGCGTCGGAGGGACTAGCGGTTACACAGATACGCAGTATTTT | CASSVGGTSGYTDTQYF
- | TRBJ2-3 | TRBV10-3 | - | TGTGCCATCAGATCGGACATCATTAGCACAGATACGCAGTATTTT | CAIRSDIISTDTQYF
TRBD2 | TRBJ2-3 | TRBV14 | - | TGTGCCAGCAGCCACTTTAGCGGGGCACTCACAGATACGCAGTATTTT | CASSHFSGALTDTQYF
TRBD1 | TRBJ2-7 | TRBV4-1 | - | TGCGCCAGCAGCCAAGAGGGGACAGGGGGCGTCTACGAGCAGTACTTC | CASSQEGTGGVYEQYF
- | TRBJ2-7 | TRBV20-1 | once | TGCAGTGCTCCAGAAGGCGGCAGGAAAGGCTACGAGCAGTACTTC | CSAPEGGRKGYEQYF
TRBD1 | TRBJ2-2 | TRBV12-3/TRBV12-4 | - | TGTGCCAGCAGTTTTGGGACAGGGTCCACCGGGGAGCTGTTTTTT | CASSFGTGSTGELFF
- | TRBJ2-2 | TRBV21-1 | - | TGTGCCAGCAGCAAATATGGGACATTTACCGGGGAGCTGTTTTTT | CASSKYGTFTGELFF
- | TRBJ2-5 | TRBV19 | - | TGTGCCAGTAGTATCTCAGGGGTCGAGACCCAGTACTTC | CASSISGVETQYF
TRBD2 | TRBJ2-1 | TRBV5-4 | - | TGTGCCAGCAGCTTTACTAGCGGGGGGTACAATGAGCAGTTCTTC | CASSFTSGGYNEQFF
- | TRBJ2-3 | TRBV5-1 | - | TGCGCCAGCAGCTTCGGAGGGATGGATACGCAGTATTTT | CASSFGGMDTQYF
- | TRBJ1-1 | TRBV20-1 | - | TGCAGTGCTAGAGATAACGGAGTTGAAGCTTTCTTT | CSARDNGVEAFF
- | TRBJ2-5 | TRBV7-9 | - | TGTGCCAGCAGCATACCACAGGGGGGGGAGACCCAGTACTTC | CASSIPQGGETQYF
- | TRBJ2-1 | TRBV28 | - | TGTGCCAGCATCCCGGGTCCGGTCCCCTACAATGAGCAGTTCTTC | CASIPGPVPYNEQFF
- | TRBJ2-7 | TRBV5-1 | once | TGCGCCAGCAGCCCCAGACGGACCTCCTACGAGCAGTACTTC | CASSPRRTSYEQYF
TRBD2 | TRBJ2-1 | TRBV3-1 | - | TGTGCCAGCAGCCTCGGGACTACCGTGAGCTCCTACAATGAGCAGTTCTTC | CASSLGTTVSSYNEQFF
- | TRBJ1-1 | TRBV12-5 | - | TGTGCTAGTGCCCAACAGGGATCGTACACTGAAGCTTTCTTT | CASAQQGSYTEAFF
- | TRBJ1-1 | TRBV4-2 | - | TGTGCCAGCAGCCAACAGACCTACACGGATGAAGCTTTCTTT | CASSQQTYTDEAFF
TRBD1 | TRBJ1-6 | TRBV7-2 | - | TGTGCCATGGCACAGGGGAAGGGGTCACCCCTCCACTTT | CAMAQGKGSPLHF
TRBD1 | TRBJ1-2 | TRBV6-1 | - | TGTGCCAGCAGTCCCCTAGGGGCAGGGGGCTATGGCTACACCTTC | CASSPLGAGGYGYTF
- | TRBJ1-6 | TRBV7-9 | - | TGTGCCAGCAGGGGGGACGGAGATTCACCCCTCCACTTT | CASRGDGDSPLHF
- | TRBJ2-7 | TRBV25-1 | - | TGTGCCAGCAGTGAGACCTACGAGCAGTACTTC | CASSETYEQYF
TRBD1 | TRBJ2-7 | TRBV20-1 | few | TGCAGTGCTAGACCACAGGGGGCTCGCGAGCAGTACTTC | CSARPQGAREQYF
TRBD2 | TRBJ2-2 | TRBV11-2 | - | TGTGCCAGCAGGGCGGGACTAGCGGGAGAGAACACCGGGGAGCTGTTTTTT | CASRAGLAGENTGELFF
- | TRBJ2-7 | TRBV30 | - | TGTGCCGTGGGTGGAGGGGTCCACGAGCAGTACTTC | CAVGGGVHEQYF
TRBD2 | TRBJ2-2 | TRBV5-4 | few | TGTGCCAGCAGTTACCGGGGGGAAAACACCGGGGAGCTGTTTTTT | CASSYRGENTGELFF
TRBD2 | TRBJ2-2 | TRBV7-2 | - | TGTGCCAGCAGCTTAGCCACTAGCGGGGGAACCGGGGAGCTGTTTTTT | CASSLATSGGTGELFF
TRBD1 | TRBJ1-2 | TRBV7-2 | - | TGTGCCAGCAGCTTCACGACAGGGGCCTATGGCTACACCTTC | CASSFTTGAYGYTF
- | TRBJ2-7 | TRBV4-1 | few | TGCGCCAGCAGCCAAGATCGGGCAGGCCTCTACGAGCAGTACTTC | CASSQDRAGLYEQYF
- | TRBJ2-2 | TRBV20-1 | - | TGCAGTGCTATCTCCCCTTCCTCCGGGGAGCTGTTTTTT | CSAISPSSGELFF
TRBD2 | TRBJ2-5 | TRBV7-2 | once | TGTGCCAGCAGCTTACTAGCGGGACAAGAGACCCAGTACTTC | CASSLLAGQETQYF
TRBD2 | TRBJ2-7 | TRBV28 | once | TGTGCCAGCAGTTTAGCGGGACTAGCGGTAACCTACGAGCAGTACTTC | CASSLAGLAVTYEQYF
TRBD2 | TRBJ2-5 | TRBV28 | - | TGTGCCAGCAGTTCCCGGACTAGCGGGAAAGAGACCCAGTACTTC | CASSSRTSGKETQYF
- | TRBJ2-7 | TRBV5-6 | - | TGTGCCAGCAGCTTGGATCAGGGGTTCCACGAGCAGTACTTC | CASSLDQGFHEQYF
- | TRBJ2-6 | TRBV30 | - | TGTGCCTGGAGTGTACGGTTCTCCTCTGGGGCCAACGTCCTGACTTTC | CAWSVRFSSGANVLTF